Listed below are T cell receptor beta chains from one sample, sequenced in a study of blood T cell repertoires in COVID-19. Only in-frame clones appear in the TCRdb table, and some are missing; sequencing was by immunoSEQ multiplex PCR. The sample records some 520,000 clones, 89% being singletons. Sequencing was performed on peripheral blood. The receptors here all came from a young man with COVID-19, enrolled during active disease. Each CDR3 is given with its conserved first and last residue. The order of the fields is V gene, CDR3 length, clone size, D gene, J gene, CDR3 DNA, CDR3 protein. A D gene is named only where the DNA matches it firmly. Size is stated for part of the rows, as once, few or many counts, or as a class when the clone is expanded.

>TRBV5-6|14|-|-|TRBJ2-7
TGTGCCAGCAGCTTGCCAGGGCAAGACTACGAGCAGTACTTC
CASSLPGQDYEQYF
>TRBV29-1|13|once|-|TRBJ2-7
TGCAGCGTTCTTTTGGAGAATACCTACGAGCAGTACTTC
CSVLLENTYEQYF
>TRBV6-6|14|-|TRBD1|TRBJ1-2
TGTGCCAGCAGTTACGCCAGGGGGGTAGAGGGCTACACCTTC
CASSYARGVEGYTF
>TRBV2|14|-|TRBD1|TRBJ1-6
TGTGCCAGCAGTGAATCGACAGGGGAGTCACCCCTCCACTTT
CASSESTGESPLHF
>TRBV5-4|15|-|-|TRBJ1-3
TGTGCCAGCAGCTGGGGGGGAGTCGATGGAAACACCATATATTTT
CASSWGGVDGNTIYF
>TRBV7-2|15|-|TRBD2|TRBJ2-5
TGTGCCAGCAGCTGGCTAGCGGGGGGGCGCGAGACCCAGTACTTC
CASSWLAGGRETQYF
>TRBV27|16|-|TRBD2|TRBJ2-5
TGTGCCAGCAGTTTAGTGCTAGCGGGGGGGCCGGAGACCCAGTACTTC
CASSLVLAGGPETQYF
>TRBV5-1|18|-|TRBD1|TRBJ1-3
TGCGCCAGCAGCTTGGGGGACAGGGCGATGCGCGCTGGAAACACCATATATTTT
CASSLGDRAMRAGNTIYF
>TRBV3-1/TRBV3-2|16|once|TRBD1|TRBJ2-7
TGTGCCAGCAGCCAAGTATCGAGGACAGGGGGGTACGAGCAGTACTTC
CASSQVSRTGGYEQYF
>TRBV2|13|-|TRBD1|TRBJ2-7
TGTGCCAGTAGGACAGGGAATCTCTACGAGCAGTACTTC
CASRTGNLYEQYF
>TRBV2|15|-|-|TRBJ2-2
TGTGCCAGCAGTGAAGAGGGGCTCGAGACCGGGGAGCTGTTTTTT
CASSEEGLETGELFF
>TRBV27|13|-|-|TRBJ1-2
TGTGCCAGCAGTTTCTCCCGATCGGGAGGCTACACCTTC
CASSFSRSGGYTF
>TRBV18|15|-|TRBD1|TRBJ2-7
TGTGCCAGCTCACAATCGACAGGGGGGTTCCACGAGCAGTACTTC
CASSQSTGGFHEQYF